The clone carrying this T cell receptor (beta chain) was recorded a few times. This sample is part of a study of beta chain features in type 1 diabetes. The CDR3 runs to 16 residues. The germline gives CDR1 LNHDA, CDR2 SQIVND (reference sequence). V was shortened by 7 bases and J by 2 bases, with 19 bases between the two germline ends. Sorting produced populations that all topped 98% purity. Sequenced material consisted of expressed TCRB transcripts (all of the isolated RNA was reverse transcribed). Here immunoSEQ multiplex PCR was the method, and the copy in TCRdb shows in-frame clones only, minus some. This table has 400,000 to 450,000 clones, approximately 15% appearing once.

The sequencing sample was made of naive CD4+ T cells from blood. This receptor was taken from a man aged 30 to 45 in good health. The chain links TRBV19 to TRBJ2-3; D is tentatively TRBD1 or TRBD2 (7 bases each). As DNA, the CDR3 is TGTGCCAGTACCCCCGGCGGGGGACAGATCACAGATACGCAGTATTTT. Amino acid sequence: CASTPGGGQITDTQYF.